This is a list of T cell receptor beta chains from one sample in a study of blood T cells in healthy people across ages. TCRdb independently ran MiXCR on the 5' RACE reads; one entry per CDR3 protein. The sample holds around 1,700,000 distinct CDR3 sequences, approximately 28% seen once. Sequencing was performed on blood. These receptors all come from a woman aged 30 to 39 in good health. Each CDR3 is given with its conserved first and last residue. The D gene is left open where the match is weak. Rows give clone size only sometimes, using once, few, many, or a class for an expanded clone.

clone size	V gene	D gene	J gene	CDR3 DNA	CDR3 protein
-	TRBV18	-	TRBJ1-3	TGTGCCAGCTCACCACAGGAGGGCAGCTCTGGAAACACCATATATTTT	CASSPQEGSSGNTIYF
-	TRBV18	TRBD2	TRBJ2-7	TGTGCCAGCTCACCATCTAGCGGGGGCCACTACGAGCAGTACTTC	CASSPSSGGHYEQYF
once	TRBV5-1	-	TRBJ2-7	TGCGCCAGCGGCATTGGTCGCGGGGACGAGCAGTACTTC	CASGIGRGDEQYF
-	TRBV6-5	-	TRBJ2-4	TGTGCCAGCAGTTACGGGGTTTGGGAGGCCAAAAACATTCAGTACTTC	CASSYGVWEAKNIQYF
few	TRBV6-5	TRBD1	TRBJ2-4	TGTGCCAGCGGTTACGGGACAGGGACGTGGGAGCAGTACTTC	CASGYGTGTWEQYF
many	TRBV7-2	-	TRBJ1-5	TGTGCCAGCAGCTCTCAGGTCAGGGAGAGAAATCAGCCCCAGCATTTT	CASSSQVRERNQPQHF
few	TRBV13	-	TRBJ2-1	TGTGCCAGCAGCGATACTAGAACGGGTGAGCAGTTCTTC	CASSDTRTGEQFF
-	TRBV21-1	-	TRBJ2-1	TGTGCCAGCAGCAAAGACAGACAGGGTCAACCCAATGAGCAGTTCTTC	CASSKDRQGQPNEQFF
few	TRBV7-2	TRBD1	TRBJ1-2	TGTGCCAGCATCTTCGGGGACAGGGGGCTTGATGGCTACACCTTC	CASIFGDRGLDGYTF
few	TRBV28	TRBD2	TRBJ2-5	TGTGCCAGTGCCGGGACTACTAAGACCCAGTACTTC	CASAGTTKTQYF
many	TRBV7-2	-	TRBJ2-7	TGTGCCAGCAGCTCGAATGGGATAAACGAGCAGTACTTC	CASSSNGINEQYF
-	TRBV4-3	TRBD1	TRBJ1-1	TGCGCCAGCAGCCAAGACAGGGGGCCGATGAACACTGAAGCTTTCTTT	CASSQDRGPMNTEAFF
few	TRBV5-5	-	TRBJ1-2	TGTGCCAGCAGCATTCCAGAAGGGGGTGAGCCAGGGAGCTATGGCTACACCTTC	CASSIPEGGEPGSYGYTF
-	TRBV25-1	-	TRBJ1-1	TGTGCCAGCAGTGAATGGCCAGCAGGAGGGAACACTGAAGCTTTCTTT	CASSEWPAGGNTEAFF
-	TRBV5-1	TRBD1	TRBJ2-1	TGCGCCAGTAGCATAACTTCCCCGGGACAGAGCTACAATGAGCAGTTCTTC	CASSITSPGQSYNEQFF
few	TRBV7-2	TRBD2	TRBJ2-1	TGTGCCAGCAGCTTAGGGGGACTAGCGGGAGGGTACAAACGGAATGAGCAGTTCTTC	CASSLGGLAGGYKRNEQFF
-	TRBV5-1	TRBD2	TRBJ2-7	TGCGCCAGCAGCTTGGCCAGTACGGGACTAGCGGGAGACGAGCAGTACTTC	CASSLASTGLAGDEQYF
few	TRBV7-2	-	TRBJ1-1	TGTGCCAGCAGCTTACGTAGGCGGACTGAAGCTTTCTTT	CASSLRRRTEAFF
few	TRBV12-5	-	TRBJ1-5	TGTGCTAGTAGGGGGTTGGGGAGGGCACGGCAGCCCCAGCATTTT	CASRGLGRARQPQHF
many	TRBV6-6	TRBD2	TRBJ2-7	TGTGCCAGCAGTTCTACGACTAGCGGATACCGCTACGAGCAGTACTTC	CASSSTTSGYRYEQYF
-	TRBV6-5	TRBD2	TRBJ2-1	TGTGCCAGCATTCCTAGCGGGAGGTCCGGGAATGAGCAGTTCTTC	CASIPSGRSGNEQFF
-	TRBV20-1	-	TRBJ2-4	TGCAGTGGGACCGTCGGACTCGCATACAATGAGCAGTACTTC	CSGTVGLAYNEQYF
-	TRBV7-2	TRBD2	TRBJ2-3	TGTGCCAGCAGCTTAGTTCTCCTAGCGGGGGGTACTAGCACAGATACGCAGTATTTT	CASSLVLLAGGTSTDTQYF
few	TRBV2	-	TRBJ1-4	TGTGCCAGCAGTGATCGGCCTGCCTCTCTTTCGGAAAAACTGTTTTTT	CASSDRPASLSEKLFF
-	TRBV20-1	-	TRBJ2-5	TGCAGTGCTAGAGATTGGGGGGGCGGGGAGACCCAGTACTTC	CSARDWGGGETQYF
few	TRBV24-1	-	TRBJ2-3	TGTGCCACCAGTGAACCGAGGACTGGGGGATACGATACGCAGTATTTT	CATSEPRTGGYDTQYF
-	TRBV20-1	-	TRBJ2-1	TGCAGGGCTAGTCGGAGCGTACGGCAGTTCTTC	CRASRSVRQFF
few	TRBV18	-	TRBJ2-3	TGTGCCAACTCTACCGGGACTCGGAGCACAGATACGCAGTATTTT	CANSTGTRSTDTQYF
-	TRBV10-3	-	TRBJ2-5	TGTGGCATCAGTGAACCCGGGCAAGGGGTTGGAGAGACCCAGTACTTC	CGISEPGQGVGETQYF
-	TRBV3-1	-	TRBJ1-1	TGTGCCAGCAGCCATCTCCAGGGAGATGAAGCTTTCTTT	CASSHLQGDEAFF
-	TRBV4-2	-	TRBJ2-6	TGTGCCAGCAGCCTACTACTCCAGGACATCTACGGTGGGGCCAACGTCCTGACTTTC	CASSLLLQDIYGGANVLTF
-	TRBV5-1	TRBD1	TRBJ1-2	TGCGCCAGCAGCTTGGAGACAGGGGAGCCTGGCTACACCTTC	CASSLETGEPGYTF
few	TRBV7-9	TRBD2	TRBJ2-5	TGTGCCAGCAGCTTAGAACCTAGCGGTCAAGAGACCCAGTACTTC	CASSLEPSGQETQYF
-	TRBV28	-	TRBJ2-1	TGTGCCAGCAGTCCGGCCGGGACATACGTCTATGAGCAGTTCTTC	CASSPAGTYVYEQFF
few	TRBV14	-	TRBJ2-3	TGTGCCAGCAGCCAAGATCACCTTAACACAGATACGCAGTATTTT	CASSQDHLNTDTQYF
few	TRBV11-3	TRBD2	TRBJ2-2	TGTGCCAGCAGCTTAGAACCGGGAGGCCTGACCGGGGAGCTGTTTTTT	CASSLEPGGLTGELFF
-	TRBV24-1	-	TRBJ2-1	TGTGCCACCAGTGATTTGCTTTACGGGATAGCTTACAATGAGCAGTTCTTC	CATSDLLYGIAYNEQFF
-	TRBV29-1	-	TRBJ2-5	TGCAGCGGGGAATATCAGGGATTAGAGACCCAGTACTTC	CSGEYQGLETQYF
-	TRBV7-9	TRBD2	TRBJ2-7	TGTGCCAGCAGCCCGGACGGGAGGGCTCTGGAGCAGTACTTC	CASSPDGRALEQYF
-	TRBV2	TRBD2	TRBJ2-1	TGTGCCAGCAGTTCCCATAGCGGGGGGAGAAATGAGCAGTTCTTC	CASSSHSGGRNEQFF
few	TRBV19	TRBD1	TRBJ2-3	TGTGCCAGTAGTATGGACAGGGTGAACGCAGATACGCAGTATTTT	CASSMDRVNADTQYF
-	TRBV3-1	-	TRBJ2-7	TGTGCCAGCAGCCAAGGTGTCAACCTCCCCTACGAGCAGTACTTC	CASSQGVNLPYEQYF
-	TRBV4-1	TRBD2	TRBJ2-7	TGCGCCAGCAGCCAAGTACCCAGCGGGGGCCCCTACGAGCAGTACTTC	CASSQVPSGGPYEQYF
-	TRBV10-3	TRBD2	TRBJ2-3	TGTGCCATCACGGCGGGGGTTACAGATACGCAGTATTTT	CAITAGVTDTQYF
many	TRBV18	-	TRBJ2-1	TGTGCCAGCTCCCAAAATAAGGCCCCAATCAATGAGCAGTTCTTC	CASSQNKAPINEQFF
many	TRBV29-1	-	TRBJ2-3	TGCAGCGTTCGAAAGGGCCTCACAGATACGCAGTATTTT	CSVRKGLTDTQYF
-	TRBV10-2	TRBD2	TRBJ2-1	TGCGCCAGCAGTGAGTCGGGACCAATAGCGGGAGTTGGCAAGGAGCAGTTCTTC	CASSESGPIAGVGKEQFF
-	TRBV12-3/TRBV12-4	TRBD2	TRBJ2-7	TGTGCCAGCTCCGGGACTAGCATTGGCGAGCAGTACTTC	CASSGTSIGEQYF
many	TRBV7-2	TRBD2	TRBJ2-1	TGTGCCAGCAGCCTAAATAGCGGGGGGGCTCTGAATGAGCAGTTCTTC	CASSLNSGGALNEQFF
many	TRBV12-3/TRBV12-4	-	TRBJ2-3	TGTGCCAGCAGCTTAGTAGGGACTAGCACAGATACGCAGTATTTT	CASSLVGTSTDTQYF
-	TRBV4-1	TRBD1	TRBJ1-5	TGCGCCAGCAGCCCTCCCGCGACAGGGGGTCATCAGCCCCAGCATTTT	CASSPPATGGHQPQHF
-	TRBV2	-	TRBJ2-7	TGTGCCAGCAGCTTTGACGTGGGATTCTCCTACGAGCAGTACTTC	CASSFDVGFSYEQYF
-	TRBV3-1	TRBD1	TRBJ2-5	TGTGCCAGCAGCCCGGGACAGGACAGAGAGACCCAGTACTTC	CASSPGQDRETQYF
-	TRBV5-1	TRBD2	TRBJ2-7	TGCGTCAGCAGCTCCCCAGCGGGAGGGCGTTCCTACGAGCAGTACTTC	CVSSSPAGGRSYEQYF
-	TRBV28	TRBD1	TRBJ1-5	TGTGCCAGCAGTTTTCAGACCAGGGGGCATGGAAATCAGCCCCAGCATTTT	CASSFQTRGHGNQPQHF